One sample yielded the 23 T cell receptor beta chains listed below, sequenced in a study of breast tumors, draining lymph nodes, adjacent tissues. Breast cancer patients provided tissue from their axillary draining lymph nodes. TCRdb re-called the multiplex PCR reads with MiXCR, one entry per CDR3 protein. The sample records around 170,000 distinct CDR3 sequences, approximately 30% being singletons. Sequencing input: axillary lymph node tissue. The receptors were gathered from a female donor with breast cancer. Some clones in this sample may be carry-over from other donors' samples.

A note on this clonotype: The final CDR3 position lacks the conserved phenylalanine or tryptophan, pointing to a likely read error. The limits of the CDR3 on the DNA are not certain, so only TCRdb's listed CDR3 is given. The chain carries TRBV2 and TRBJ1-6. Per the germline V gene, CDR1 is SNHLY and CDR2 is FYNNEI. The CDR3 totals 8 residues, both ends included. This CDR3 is CASSAGLP.

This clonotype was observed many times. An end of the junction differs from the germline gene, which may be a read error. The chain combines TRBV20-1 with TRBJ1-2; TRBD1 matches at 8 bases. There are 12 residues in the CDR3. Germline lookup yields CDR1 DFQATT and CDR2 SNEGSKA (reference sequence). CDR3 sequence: CSARDSGGGSTF. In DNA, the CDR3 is TGCAGTGCTAGAGATTCAGGGGGCGGCTCCACCTTC.

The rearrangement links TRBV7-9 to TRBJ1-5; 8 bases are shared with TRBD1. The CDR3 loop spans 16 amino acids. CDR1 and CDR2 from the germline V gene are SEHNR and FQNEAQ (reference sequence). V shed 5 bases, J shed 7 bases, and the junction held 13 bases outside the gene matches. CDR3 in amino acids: CASSVRQGYNEQPQHF. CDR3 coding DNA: TGTGCCAGCAGCGTTCGACAGGGGTACAATGAGCAGCCCCAGCATTTT.

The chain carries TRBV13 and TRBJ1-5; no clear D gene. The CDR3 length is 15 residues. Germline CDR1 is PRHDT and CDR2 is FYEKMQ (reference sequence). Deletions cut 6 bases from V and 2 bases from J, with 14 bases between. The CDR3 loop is CASSTGFRGNQPQHF. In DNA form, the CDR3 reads TGTGCCAGCAGTACGGGGTTTCGTGGCAATCAGCCCCAGCATTTT.

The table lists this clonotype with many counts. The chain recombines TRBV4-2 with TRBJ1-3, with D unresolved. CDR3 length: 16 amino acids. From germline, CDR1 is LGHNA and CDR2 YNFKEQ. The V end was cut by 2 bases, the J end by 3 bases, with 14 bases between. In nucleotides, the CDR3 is TGTGCCAGCAGCCAAACTTTCTCAGGAGATGGAAACACCATATATTTT. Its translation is CASSQTFSGDGNTIYF.

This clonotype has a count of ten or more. In DNA, the CDR3 is TGTGCCAGCAGCCAAGAGCCAGGCCAACCCCACTTTGCCCAGCATTTT. This codes for CASSQEPGQPHFAQHF. The chain joins TRBV4-2 to TRBJ1-5, with unresolved D. CDR1 is LGHNA, CDR2 YNFKEQ, per germline. The V end lost 0 bases, the J end lost 11 bases, and 20 bases lay between the germline ends. The CDR3 consists of 16 residues.

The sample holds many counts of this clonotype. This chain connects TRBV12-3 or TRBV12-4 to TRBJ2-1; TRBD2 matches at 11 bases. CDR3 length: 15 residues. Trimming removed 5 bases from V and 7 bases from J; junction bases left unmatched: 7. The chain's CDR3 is CASSTTSGVQNEQFF. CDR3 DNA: TGTGCCAGCAGTACGACTAGCGGGGTACAGAATGAGCAGTTCTTC.

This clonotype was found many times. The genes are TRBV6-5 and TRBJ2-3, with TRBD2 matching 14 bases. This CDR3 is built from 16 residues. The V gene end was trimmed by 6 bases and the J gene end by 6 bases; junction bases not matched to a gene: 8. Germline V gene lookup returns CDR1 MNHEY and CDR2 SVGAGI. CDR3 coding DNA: TGTGCCAGCAGCTATCAGACTAGCGGGGGGGAGGATACGCAGTATTTT. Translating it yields CASSYQTSGGEDTQYF.

The CDR3 reads CASSLCTVGLAGTQYF. CDR3 DNA: TGTGCCAGCAGCCTATGCACGGTGGGCCTCGCGGGGACCCAGTACTTC. The chain employs TRBV5-5 and TRBJ2-5, with D possibly being TRBD2 (5 bases). The length of the CDR3 is 16 residues. Germline-derived CDR1 and CDR2 are SGHKS and YYEKEE (reference sequence). The germline V and J ends were trimmed by 4 bases and 7 bases, with 23 bases remaining between them.

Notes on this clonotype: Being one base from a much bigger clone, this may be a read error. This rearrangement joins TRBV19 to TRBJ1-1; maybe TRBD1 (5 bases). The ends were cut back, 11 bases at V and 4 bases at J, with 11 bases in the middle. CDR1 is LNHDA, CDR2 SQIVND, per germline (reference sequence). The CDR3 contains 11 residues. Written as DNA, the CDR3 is TGTGCCCGCCAGGGAGGCACTGAAGCTTTCTTT. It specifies CARQGGTEAFF.

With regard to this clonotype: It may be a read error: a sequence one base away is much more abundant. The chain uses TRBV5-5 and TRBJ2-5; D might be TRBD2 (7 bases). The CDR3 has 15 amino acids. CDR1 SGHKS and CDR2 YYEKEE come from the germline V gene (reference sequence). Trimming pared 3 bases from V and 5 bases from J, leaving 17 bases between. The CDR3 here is CASSWKRGAWETQYF. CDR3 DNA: TGTGCCAGCAGCTGGAAACGGGGGGCTTGGGAGACCCAGTACTTC.

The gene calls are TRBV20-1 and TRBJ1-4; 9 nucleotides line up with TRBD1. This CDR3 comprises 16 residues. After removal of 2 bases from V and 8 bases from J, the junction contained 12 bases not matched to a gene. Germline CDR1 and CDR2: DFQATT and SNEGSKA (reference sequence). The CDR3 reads CSARLVGGDRAEKLFF. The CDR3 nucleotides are TGCAGTGCTAGATTGGTAGGGGGGGACAGGGCGGAAAAACTGTTTTTT.

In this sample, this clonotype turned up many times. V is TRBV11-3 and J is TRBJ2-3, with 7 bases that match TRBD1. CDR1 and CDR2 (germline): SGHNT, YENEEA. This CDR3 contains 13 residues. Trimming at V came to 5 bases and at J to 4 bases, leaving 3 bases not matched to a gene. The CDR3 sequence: CASSTGTADTQYF. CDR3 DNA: TGTGCCAGCAGCACCGGGACAGCAGATACGCAGTATTTT. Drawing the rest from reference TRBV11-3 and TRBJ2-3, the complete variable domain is EAGVVQSPRYKIIEKKQPVAFWCNPISGHNTLYWYLQNLGQGPELLIRYENEEAVDDSQLPKDRFSAERLKGVDSTLKIQPAELGDSAVYLCASSTGTADTQYFGPGTRLTVL.

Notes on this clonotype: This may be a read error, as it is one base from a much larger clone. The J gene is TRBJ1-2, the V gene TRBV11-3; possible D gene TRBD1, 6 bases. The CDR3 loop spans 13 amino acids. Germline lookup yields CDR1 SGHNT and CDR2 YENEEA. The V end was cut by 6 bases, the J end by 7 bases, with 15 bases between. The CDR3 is CASSPDRLSGYTF. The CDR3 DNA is TGTGCCAGCAGTCCCGACAGGTTATCTGGCTACACCTTC.

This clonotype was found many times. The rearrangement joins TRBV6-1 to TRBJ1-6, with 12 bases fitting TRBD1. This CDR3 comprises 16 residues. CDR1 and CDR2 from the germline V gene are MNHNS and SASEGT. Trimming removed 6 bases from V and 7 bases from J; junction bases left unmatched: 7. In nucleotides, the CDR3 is TGTGCCAGCAGGTACCGGGACAGGGGGCAAAATTCACCCCTCCACTTT. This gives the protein CASRYRDRGQNSPLHF.

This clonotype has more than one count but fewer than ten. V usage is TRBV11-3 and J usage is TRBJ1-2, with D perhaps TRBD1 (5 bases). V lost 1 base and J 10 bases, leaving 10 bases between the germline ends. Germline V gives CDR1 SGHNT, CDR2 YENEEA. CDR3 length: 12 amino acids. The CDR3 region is CASSLVRGNYTF. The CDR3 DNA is TGTGCCAGCAGCTTAGTTCGGGGGAACTACACCTTC.

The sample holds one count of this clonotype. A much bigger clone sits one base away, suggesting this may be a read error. Here the CDR3 reads CASSRLGGGPRNERFF. DNA for the CDR3: TGTGCCAGCAGCCGACTGGGGGGGGGGCCGCGCAATGAGCGGTTCTTC. V and J are TRBV7-6 and TRBJ2-1; tentative D call: TRBD2 (7 bases). Germline assignment: CDR1 SGHVS and CDR2 FNYEAQ. This CDR3 comprises 16 residues.

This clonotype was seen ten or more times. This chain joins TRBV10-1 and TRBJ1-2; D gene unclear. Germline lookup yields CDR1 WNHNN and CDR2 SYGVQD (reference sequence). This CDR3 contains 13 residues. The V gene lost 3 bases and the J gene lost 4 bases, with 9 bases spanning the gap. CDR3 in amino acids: CASSDSPSYGYTF. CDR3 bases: TGCGCCAGCAGTGATAGCCCCTCCTATGGCTACACCTTC.

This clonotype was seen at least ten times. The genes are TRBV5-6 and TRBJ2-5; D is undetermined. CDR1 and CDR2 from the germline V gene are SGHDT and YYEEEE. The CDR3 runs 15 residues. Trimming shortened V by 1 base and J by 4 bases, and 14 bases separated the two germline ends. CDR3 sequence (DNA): TGTGCCAGCAGCTTGAGGCTGGCGCGAGGAGAGACCCAGTACTTC. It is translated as CASSLRLARGETQYF.

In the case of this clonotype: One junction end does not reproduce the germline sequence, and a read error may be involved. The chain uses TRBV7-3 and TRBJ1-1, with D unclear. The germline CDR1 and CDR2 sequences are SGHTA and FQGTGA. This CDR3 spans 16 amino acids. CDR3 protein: CTSSLTARLGRVEAFF. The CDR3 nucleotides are TGTACCAGCAGCTTAACAGCCAGGCTTGGAAGGGTTGAAGCTTTCTTT. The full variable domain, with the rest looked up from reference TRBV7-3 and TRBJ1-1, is GAGVSQTPSNKVTEKGKYVELRCDPISGHTALYWYRQSLGQGPEFLIYFQGTGAADDSGLPNDRFFAVRPEGSVSTLKIQRTERGDSAVYLCTSSLTARLGRVEAFFGQGTRLTVV.

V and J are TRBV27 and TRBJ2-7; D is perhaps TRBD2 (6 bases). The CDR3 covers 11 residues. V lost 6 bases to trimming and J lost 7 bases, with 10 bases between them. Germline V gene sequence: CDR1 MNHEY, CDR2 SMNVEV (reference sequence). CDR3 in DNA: TGTGCCAGCAGGGACGGAGGGGAGCAGTACTTC. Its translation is CASRDGGEQYF.

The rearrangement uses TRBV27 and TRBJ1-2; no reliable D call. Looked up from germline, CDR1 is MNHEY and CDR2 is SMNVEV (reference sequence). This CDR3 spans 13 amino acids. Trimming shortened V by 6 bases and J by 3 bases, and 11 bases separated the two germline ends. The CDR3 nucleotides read TGTGCCAGCAGAACGTATGGATACTATGGCTACACCTTC. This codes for CASRTYGYYGYTF.

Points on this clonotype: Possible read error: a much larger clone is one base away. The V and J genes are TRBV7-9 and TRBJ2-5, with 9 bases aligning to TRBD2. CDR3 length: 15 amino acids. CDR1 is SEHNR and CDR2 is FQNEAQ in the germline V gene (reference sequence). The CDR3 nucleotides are TGTGCCAGCAGCTTAGAGGCTAGCGGGGTCGAGACCCAGCACTTC. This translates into CASSLEASGVETQHF.